Only a few counts were recorded for the clone carrying this T cell receptor beta chain. Its antigen is not known. With 60 Vbeta and 13 Jbeta primers, the PCR was carried out. TCRdb keeps only in-frame clones here, not all; method: immunoSEQ multiplex PCR. The table records 150,000 to 180,000 clones, around 82% of them present only once. This sample was included in a study of cytomegalovirus exposure and HLA in healthy donors. The germline V gene encodes CDR1 SNHLY and CDR2 FYNNEI. The J segment lost 7 bases and the V segment lost 6 bases, leaving 6 bases of the junction unmatched. The CDR3 is 13 amino acids. Study-wide results and caveats: There were several of the most significant clusters that appeared linked to common viral pathogens in a later analysis. In vitro work confirmed that three CMV-associated chains recognize CMV antigens.

This clonotype was obtained from a woman between 40 and 50 years old in good health and CMV-seropositive. The chain links TRBV2 to TRBJ1-2; 9 positions agree with TRBD1. Sample: PBMCs. This chain's CDR3 is CASRGQGSGGYTF. CDR3 nucleotide sequence: TGTGCCAGCAGAGGACAGGGGAGTGGTGGCTACACCTTC.